This T cell receptor (beta chain) was recovered during a study of monozygotic twins with inflammatory bowel disease. The study, taken as a whole, reports: No one strong IBD-associated signal or clonotype was supported. By inverse Simpson index, TCRbeta diversity was lower in IBD patients than in healthy co-twins.

The CDR3 spans 16 residues. Germline CDR1 SGHRS, CDR2 YFSETQ. UMIs with a 6-nucleotide sample barcode were added by template switching. TCRdb reprocessed the 5' RACE reads; each CDR3 protein has one entry and no DNA is given. In total, the table holds approximately 150,000 distinct CDR3 sequences. Every single donor had an approximately 2.5 ml blood sample drawn. As to this clonotype: Its antigen is as yet unknown.

The J gene is TRBJ1-1, the V gene TRBV5-1; as DNA is missing, the TRBD1 call by TCRdb cannot be tested. This TCR derives from a human donor with ulcerative colitis or Crohn's disease, or a healthy co-twin of an affected twin (not recorded which). The sequenced material came from blood. CDR3 in amino acids: CASSPRTGLLNTEAFF. The variable domain in full, completed from reference TRBV5-1 and TRBJ1-1, reads KAGVTQTPRYLIKTRGQQVTLSCSPISGHRSVSWYQQTPGQGLQFLFEYFSETQRNKGNFPGRFSGRQFSNSRSEMNVSTLELGDSALYLCASSPRTGLLNTEAFFGQGTRLTVV.